A selection of T cell receptor beta chains follows, all from one sample in a study of blood T cell repertoires in COVID-19. Generated by immunoSEQ multiplex PCR, the TCRdb table keeps only in-frame clones and is missing some. In the table there are roughly 100,000 clones, around 87% of which are singletons. Sequencing was carried out using peripheral blood. The receptors stem from a man aged 45-65 years with active or convalescent COVID-19. The CDR3 runs from the conserved cysteine through the conserved F or W. The size field is filled for only some rows; it gives once, few, many or a size class.

J gene | V gene | clone size | CDR3 protein
TRBJ2-2 | TRBV6-1 | NA | CASSDRSSPDTGELFF
TRBJ2-5 | TRBV7-2 | NA | CASSFSRGGQTQYF
TRBJ1-5 | TRBV19 | NA | CASSYGTGVAGQPQHF
TRBJ2-5 | TRBV19 | few | CASSRQGPAQETQYF
TRBJ1-2 | TRBV14 | NA | CASSQEGGSPLYGYTF
TRBJ1-1 | TRBV28 | NA | CASRPQGTQNTEAFF
TRBJ1-5 | TRBV2 | few | CASRDSLGPQHF
TRBJ2-2 | TRBV29-1 | NA | CSGLLAGGANTGELFF
TRBJ1-1 | TRBV28 | once | CASSFQAQGNTEAFF
TRBJ2-2 | TRBV19 | NA | CASSLPGQGERELFF
TRBJ1-4 | TRBV19 | NA | CASSQQGAEEKLFF
TRBJ2-1 | TRBV28 | NA | CASSTNRDYYNEQFF
TRBJ2-1 | TRBV11-2 | NA | CASSESGGYNEQFF
TRBJ2-7 | TRBV11-3 | NA | CASSPGQGIIYEQYF
TRBJ2-2 | TRBV6-5 | NA | CASSWGQGSTGELFF
TRBJ2-4 | TRBV9 | NA | CASSVGTGGIAKNIQYF
TRBJ1-1 | TRBV27 | NA | CASSPADRGFVTEAFF
TRBJ2-5 | TRBV7-9 | NA | CASSPTRWETQYF
TRBJ2-3 | TRBV9 | NA | CASSVWGRGTDTQYF
TRBJ1-5 | TRBV6-5 | NA | CASQPRGGPQHF
TRBJ2-1 | TRBV12-3/TRBV12-4 | NA | CATRGGSEQFF
TRBJ1-5 | TRBV4-1 | NA | CASSQQGGNQPQHF
TRBJ1-5 | TRBV29-1 | NA | CSVEGTADQPQHF
TRBJ2-1 | TRBV6-1 | NA | CASSEFAGTGGGEQFF
TRBJ1-6 | TRBV11-2 | NA | CASSLTPGLNSPLHF
TRBJ2-5 | TRBV18 | NA | CASSDQQGKETQYF
TRBJ2-5 | TRBV5-1 | NA | CASSLVEAGEETQYF
TRBJ2-1 | TRBV2 | NA | CASFGTSGGEGTYNEQFF
TRBJ2-4 | TRBV3-1/TRBV3-2 | NA | CASSTGTQGGAKNIQYF
TRBJ1-2 | TRBV5-4 | NA | CASSLVEQGGYGYTF
TRBJ2-7 | TRBV29-1 | NA | CSVVGDRTPYEQYF
TRBJ2-5 | TRBV6-6 | NA | CASSYLETQYF
TRBJ1-5 | TRBV19 | NA | CASSIAAGSSYQPQHF
TRBJ1-5 | TRBV10-1 | NA | CASSPGTGRQPQHF
TRBJ1-5 | TRBV29-1 | NA | CSVLEGDQPQHF
TRBJ1-6 | TRBV27 | NA | CASGGVGLSSPLHF
TRBJ2-7 | TRBV4-3 | few | CASSQDGGSYEQYF
TRBJ1-4 | TRBV2 | NA | CASSPLVGANEKLFF
TRBJ1-6 | TRBV6-1 | NA | CASSAPNRGDNSPLHF
TRBJ2-5 | TRBV12-3/TRBV12-4 | NA | CASTKGVAGGQYF
TRBJ2-5 | TRBV10-1 | NA | CASSGSGGLETQYF
TRBJ1-6 | TRBV28 | NA | CASTHRGRNSPLHF
TRBJ1-6 | TRBV16 | few | CASSQGPGTVNSPLHF
TRBJ2-1 | TRBV11-2 | once | CASSWDRFYNEQFF
TRBJ1-5 | TRBV12-3/TRBV12-4 | NA | CASSQGEQPQHF
TRBJ2-3 | TRBV10-3 | NA | CAISVSSTDTQYF
TRBJ1-1 | TRBV19 | NA | CASPGQGPSEAFF
TRBJ2-2 | TRBV6-5 | NA | CASSFGGGTGELFF
TRBJ2-3 | TRBV13 | NA | CASSRGDRETDTQYF
TRBJ1-6 | TRBV30 | NA | CACQRGTYNSPLHF
TRBJ2-1 | TRBV7-2 | NA | CASSQDRGLWNEQFF
TRBJ1-2 | TRBV28 | NA | CASSPSTGLEDGYTF